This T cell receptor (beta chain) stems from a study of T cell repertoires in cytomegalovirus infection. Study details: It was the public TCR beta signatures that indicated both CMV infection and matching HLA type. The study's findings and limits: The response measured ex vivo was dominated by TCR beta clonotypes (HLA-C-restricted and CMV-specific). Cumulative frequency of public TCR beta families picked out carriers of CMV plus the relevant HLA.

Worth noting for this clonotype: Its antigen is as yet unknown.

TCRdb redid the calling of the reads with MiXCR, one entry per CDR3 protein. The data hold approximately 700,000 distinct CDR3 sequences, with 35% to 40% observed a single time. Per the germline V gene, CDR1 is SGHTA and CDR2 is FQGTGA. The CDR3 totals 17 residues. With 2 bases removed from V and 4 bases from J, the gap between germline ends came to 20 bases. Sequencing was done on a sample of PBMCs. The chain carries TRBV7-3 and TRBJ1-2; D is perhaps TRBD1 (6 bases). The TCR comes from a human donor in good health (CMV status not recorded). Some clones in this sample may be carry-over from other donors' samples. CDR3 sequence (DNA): TGTGCCAGCAGCTTAGGCGGTGCCGGGACACGCTTCTATGGCTACACCTTC. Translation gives CASSLGGAGTRFYGYTF.